This TCR beta chain comes out of a study of blood T cell repertoires in COVID-19. Study-level information: Acute and convalescent COVID-19 samples came from the United States, Italy and Spain. Sources were T cells, B-cell-depleted T cells, or PBMCs; the material itself was cDNA or gDNA.

As originally analysed: Estimates of nucleated cell counts were drawn from the amplification of reference gene primers. Assay: immunoSEQ multiplex PCR; the TCRdb copy retains only in-frame clones and omits some. The V and J calls and clone size are taken from that table; D and trimming were inferred from the DNA. Of more than 55,000 clones in the sample, roughly 80% were seen once. Germline V CDR1 and CDR2: MRHNA, SNTAGT. Unmatched junction bases numbered 3, after V lost 6 bases and J lost 3 bases. This CDR3 contains 15 residues. The sequencing input was peripheral blood. The TCR comes from a woman between 45 and 60 years old with active or convalescent COVID-19. This sequence joins TRBV6-4 and TRBJ2-2; TRBD2 agrees at 11 bases. The CDR3 DNA sequence: TGTGCCAGCAGCCCACTAGCGGGAGACACCGGGGAGCTGTTTTTT. Residues: CASSPLAGDTGELFF.